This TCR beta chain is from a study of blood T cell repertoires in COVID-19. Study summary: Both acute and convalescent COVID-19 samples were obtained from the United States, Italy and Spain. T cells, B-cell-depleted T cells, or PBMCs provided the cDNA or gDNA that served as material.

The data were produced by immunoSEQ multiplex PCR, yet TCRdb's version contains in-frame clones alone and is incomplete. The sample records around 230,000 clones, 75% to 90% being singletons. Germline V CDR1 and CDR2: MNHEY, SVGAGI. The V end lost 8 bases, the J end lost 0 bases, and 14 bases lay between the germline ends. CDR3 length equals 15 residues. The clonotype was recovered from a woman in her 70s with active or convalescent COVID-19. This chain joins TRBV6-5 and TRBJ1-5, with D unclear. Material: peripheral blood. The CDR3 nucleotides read TGTGCCAGCGCTTCTAGTTCTTATAGCAATCAGCCCCAGCATTTT. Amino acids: CASASSSYSNQPQHF.